At least ten counts were recorded for the clone carrying this TCR beta chain. This entry is derived from a study of T-cell reconstitution after alpha-beta-depleted transplantation in children. Unique molecular identifiers were incorporated during preparation of the TCRbeta library. TCRdb itself ran the PCR reads through MiXCR, one entry per CDR3 protein. This table holds hundreds of thousands of distinct CDR3 sequences, under 15% found once. The germline V and J ends were trimmed by 4 bases and 0 bases, with 11 bases remaining between them. CDR3 length: 15 amino acids. Germline V gene lookup returns CDR1 SGHTA and CDR2 FQGTGA.

The clonotype comes from a male patient younger than 18 who had a stem cell transplant for acute myeloid leukemia, so the T cells may come from the graft donor. Sequenced material: PBMCs, mostly from graft donor cells, taken 360 days after TCRalphabeta/CD19-depleted stem cell transplant. The chain joins TRBV7-3 to TRBJ2-3, with D possibly matching TRBD2 (5 bases). CDR3 sequence reads: CASSSRESSTDTQYF. Here the CDR3 DNA reads TGTGCCAGCAGCTCTAGGGAGTCTAGCACAGATACGCAGTATTTT.